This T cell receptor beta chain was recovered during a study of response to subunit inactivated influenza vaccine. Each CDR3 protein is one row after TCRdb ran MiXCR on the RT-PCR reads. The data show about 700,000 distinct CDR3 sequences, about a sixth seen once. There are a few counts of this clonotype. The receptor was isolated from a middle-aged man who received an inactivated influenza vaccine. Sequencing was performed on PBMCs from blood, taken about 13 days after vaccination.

The CDR3 sequence is CASSFGRLETQYF. Here the CDR3 DNA reads TGTGCCAGCAGCTTCGGGCGCCTAGAGACCCAGTACTTC. The chain has TRBV7-8 and TRBJ2-5; D is unresolved. From germline, CDR1 is SGHVS and CDR2 FQNEAQ. V lost 3 bases to trimming and J lost 4 bases, with 9 bases between them. The CDR3 is 13 amino acids.